The 21 T cell receptor beta chains in this list originate from one sample, sequenced in a study of glioma-infiltrating T cells (dated by TCRdb to the mid-2010s). Data came from an Illumina MiSeq. TCR alpha and beta CDR3 regions were amplified with the iRepertoire nested amplicon-rescue multiplex PCR (arm-PCR) platform from RNA. TCRdb redid the processing of the public reads, applying fastp at Q25 and MiXCR, and retained in-frame beta chains. CDR3 protein sequences are deduplicated, and each keeps its most common genes and DNA. This sample comprises under 130,000 distinct CDR3 sequences, around 30% of them detected only once. The ten largest clonotypes hold approximately 46% of the sample. Sequencing input: glioma tissue, nonneoplastic brain tissue, or PBMCs (not recorded which). The receptors derive from a human donor with low-grade glioma or glioblastoma, undergoing nonglioma brain surgery, or in good health (not recorded which).

Regarding this clonotype: A much larger clone is a single base away; this may be a read error. The conserved phenylalanine or tryptophan is not found at the CDR3 terminus, so this likely reflects a read error. The J gene is TRBJ2-7, the V gene TRBV20-1; D gene unclear. Germline V gives CDR1 DFQATT, CDR2 SNEGSKA (reference sequence). Trimming cost V 6 bases and J 8 bases, with 20 bases left between them. This CDR3 has 13 residues. The CDR3 protein is CSAKEPSTGKQYL. DNA for the CDR3: TGCAGTGCCAAGGAGCCCTCTACTGGGAAGCAGTACCTC.

This clonotype was counted ten times or more. The chain recombines TRBV7-2 with TRBJ1-3; D may be TRBD1 (5 bases). The germline V and J ends were trimmed by 5 bases and 0 bases, with 17 bases remaining between them. The CDR3 totals 17 residues. From germline, CDR1 is SGHTA and CDR2 FQGNSA. The CDR3 nucleotides read TGTGCCAGCAGCCAAGGACGAGGGGTGGGCTCTGGAAACACCATATATTTT. It codes for CASSQGRGVGSGNTIYF.

This clonotype was seen more than once but under ten times. DNA of the CDR3: TGTGCCAGCAGACGGGGGCATTCGACAGATACGCAGTATTTT. Translated, it gives CASRRGHSTDTQYF. The V gene is TRBV7-3, the J gene TRBJ2-3; either TRBD1 or TRBD2 may supply D (6 bases each). V was cut by 6 bases and J by 3 bases, with 13 bases left in between. This CDR3 is 14 amino acids long. Germline CDR1 SGHTA, CDR2 FQGTGA.

This clonotype appeared a few times. The chain links TRBV7-9 to TRBJ2-1; perhaps TRBD1 as D (5 bases). The V gene's germline CDR1 is SEHNR and CDR2 FQNEAQ (reference sequence). The V end was cut by 7 bases, the J end by 3 bases, with 16 bases between. This CDR3 contains 15 residues. This CDR3 reads CASTRGAPNYNEQFF. The CDR3 nucleotides read TGTGCCAGCACCCGTGGGGCCCCCAACTACAATGAGCAGTTCTTC.

This clonotype was detected many times. J is TRBJ2-5 and V is TRBV3-1; D not resolved. Germline V gene sequence: CDR1 LGHDT, CDR2 YNNKEL (reference sequence). V lost 1 base and J 1 base, leaving 7 bases between the germline ends. The CDR3 runs to 14 residues. The CDR3 coding sequence is TGTGCCAGCAGCCAAGGTTCGCTCCAAGAGACCCAGTACTTC. Translating it yields CASSQGSLQETQYF.

As concerns this clonotype: The conserved closing phenylalanine or tryptophan is absent in this CDR3, likely reflecting a read error. The genes are TRBV12-3 or TRBV12-4 and TRBJ1-5; a weak D match, TRBD1 (6 bases). The CDR3 loop spans 14 amino acids. V was trimmed by 3 bases and J by 5 bases, leaving 11 bases between them. CDR3 sequence (DNA): TGTGCCAGCAGTTTCGGACAGTTTTATCAGCCCCAGCATCTT. Its protein product is CASSFGQFYQPQHL.

This clonotype has ten or more counts. The genes are TRBV14 and TRBJ2-1, with 10 bases fitting TRBD2. J gave up 2 bases and V 1 base, and 2 bases lay outside the gene matches. Germline V gene data show CDR1 as SGHDN and CDR2 as FVKESK. The CDR3 runs to 16 residues. This CDR3 is CASSQVAGGTYNEQFF. The CDR3 coding sequence is TGTGCCAGCAGCCAAGTAGCGGGGGGTACCTACAATGAGCAGTTCTTC. The full variable domain, its missing parts supplied by reference TRBV14 and TRBJ2-1, is EAGVTQFPSHSVIEKGQTVTLRCDPISGHDNLYWYRRVMGKEIKFLLHFVKESKQDESGMPNNRFLAERTGGTYSTLKVQPAELEDSGVYFCASSQVAGGTYNEQFFGPGTRLTVL.

There are a few counts of this clonotype. The rearrangement uses TRBV5-4 and TRBJ1-1; D ambiguous. The V and J ends lost 4 bases and 3 bases respectively, with 16 bases between them. Germline CDR1 is SGHNT and CDR2 is YYREEE (reference sequence). The length of the CDR3 is 15 residues. CDR3 residues: CASSHRNEPYTEAFF. For the CDR3, the DNA is TGTGCCAGCAGCCACAGAAACGAACCCTACACTGAAGCTTTCTTT.

This chain joins TRBV5-6 and TRBJ2-2; D gene unclear. Between the trimmed V and J ends, which lost 0 bases and 0 bases, there was a span of 12 bases. The CDR3 is 17 residues long. CDR1 is SGHDT and CDR2 is YYEEEE in the germline V gene. CDR3 amino acids: CASSLVVSPTNTGELFF. Here the CDR3 DNA reads TGTGCCAGCAGCTTGGTAGTGTCACCCACGAACACCGGGGAGCTGTTTTTT.

At least ten counts were recorded for this clonotype. This chain joins TRBV15 and TRBJ2-7; TRBD2 aligns across 8 bases. V lost 4 bases to trimming and J lost 2 bases; unmatched junction nucleotides: 1. CDR1 and CDR2 (germline): LNHNV, YYDKDF (reference sequence). CDR3 length: 13 residues. The CDR3 is CATSKGLAYEQYF. The DNA of the CDR3 is TGTGCCACCAGCAAGGGACTAGCCTACGAGCAGTACTTC.

This clonotype was observed many times. The chain has TRBV2 and TRBJ1-2; TRBD1 matches 7 bases. CDR1 is SNHLY, CDR2 FYNNEI, per germline. The V and J ends lost 8 bases and 4 bases, in that order; junction bases with no gene match: 10. This CDR3 region has 14 residues. As DNA, the CDR3 is TGTGCCAGCTCTGCTGAACAGGGGTTCTATGGCTACACCTTC. Its translation is CASSAEQGFYGYTF.

Many counts were recorded for this clonotype. The genes are TRBV20-1 and TRBJ2-1; D is undetermined. V was cut by 3 bases and J by 4 bases, with 7 bases left in between. The length of the CDR3 is 12 residues. Germline V CDR1 and CDR2: DFQATT, SNEGSKA (reference sequence). In DNA, the CDR3 is TGCAGTGCTAGCAAGCAGTACAATGAGCAGTTCTTC. It yields the protein CSASKQYNEQFF.

This clonotype was recorded at least ten times. The CDR3 bases are TGCAGCGTTGCTGGGACAGATACGCAGTATTTT. This sequence encodes CSVAGTDTQYF. V gene TRBV29-1 combines with J gene TRBJ2-3; D remains ambiguous. The CDR3 extends over 11 amino acids. Germline V CDR1 and CDR2: SQVTM, ANQGSEA. The germline V and J ends were trimmed by 4 bases and 3 bases, with 5 bases remaining between them.

The V gene is TRBV2, the J gene TRBJ1-5; D remains ambiguous. The CDR3 totals 13 residues. With 10 bases removed from V and 6 bases from J, the gap between germline ends came to 16 bases. In germline, CDR1 is SNHLY, CDR2 FYNNEI. As DNA, the CDR3 is TGTGCCATCACCGACCCGGGAGGTCAGCCCCAGCATTTT. The encoded protein is CAITDPGGQPQHF.

The chain couples TRBV12-3 or TRBV12-4 to TRBJ2-7, with 8 bases aligning to TRBD1. This CDR3 contains 15 residues. V shed 3 bases, J shed 0 bases, and the junction held 4 bases outside the gene matches. The CDR3 region has the DNA TGTGCCAGCAGTTTCCCGGGACAGGACTCCTACGAGCAGTACTTC. It codes for CASSFPGQDSYEQYF.

As to this clonotype: This may be a read error, as it is one base from a much larger clone. The CDR3 carries no conserved terminal phenylalanine or tryptophan, so it likely arises from a read error. The chain links TRBV12-3 or TRBV12-4 to TRBJ1-1, with a weak D call TRBD1 (6 bases). V lost 5 bases to trimming and J lost 7 bases, with 17 bases between them. CDR3 length: 14 amino acids. The CDR3 sequence is CASSIPPGHIEAFS. The CDR3 nucleotides read TGTGCCAGCAGTATTCCACCGGGACACATTGAAGCTTTCTCT.

The V gene is TRBV6-5, the J gene TRBJ1-1, with D possibly being TRBD1 (6 bases). Germline values: CDR1 MNHEY, CDR2 SVGAGI. There are 13 residues in the CDR3. CDR3 nucleotide sequence: TGTGGCAGTCTGGACAGTTTGAACACTGAAGCTTTCTTT. Its translation is CGSLDSLNTEAFF.

This clonotype was counted at least ten times. The rearrangement uses TRBV20-1 and TRBJ1-6; 7 bases map to TRBD1. Trimming cost V 4 bases and J 9 bases; bases outside gene matches: 12. This CDR3 has 15 amino acids. CDR1 and CDR2 (germline): DFQATT, SNEGSKA (reference sequence). In DNA, the CDR3 is TGCAGTGCTACTCTAGGGGCAGGGGGTAGTTCACCCCTCCACTTT. Encoded protein: CSATLGAGGSSPLHF.

There are a few counts of this clonotype. The chain is built from TRBV15 and TRBJ2-1; D possibly corresponds to TRBD2 (5 bases). V lost 0 bases and J lost 9, with 12 bases in between. Germline assignment: CDR1 LNHNV and CDR2 YYDKDF (reference sequence). The length of the CDR3 is 14 residues. The CDR3 region is CATSRDLASGEQFF. CDR3 bases: TGTGCCACCAGCAGAGATCTCGCCAGCGGTGAGCAGTTCTTC.

To note about this clonotype: This may stem from a read error, because a much larger clone lies one nucleotide away. This chain joins TRBV7-3 and TRBJ2-1, with a tentative D call TRBD1 (6 bases). The CDR3 length is 15 residues. The germline V gene encodes CDR1 SGHTA and CDR2 FQGTGA. CDR3 sequence reads: CASSWDTSSYNEQLF. The CDR3 DNA reads TGTGCCAGCAGCTGGGACACTTCCTCCTACAATGAGCAGCTCTTC.

Points on this clonotype: A much larger clone sits a single nucleotide away, making a read error possible. This chain joins TRBV3-1 and TRBJ2-7, with 12 positions matching TRBD2. J gave up 6 bases and V 4 bases, and 16 bases lay outside the gene matches. Germline loops: CDR1 LGHDT, CDR2 YNNKEL (reference sequence). The CDR3 is 18 residues long. CDR3 DNA: TGTGCCAGCAGCCCTAGGACTAGCGGGGTAAGGCTCGTTTCCGAGCAGTACTTC. It is translated as CASSPRTSGVRLVSEQYF.